The next 9 T cell receptor beta chains were all read from a single sample in a study of T cell repertoires in cytomegalovirus infection. TCRdb reprocessed the reads with MiXCR, giving one entry per CDR3 protein. The sample has 250,000 or so distinct CDR3 sequences; approximately 15% are singletons. Specimen: CD8+ T cells from PBMCs. The source of these receptors is a human donor in good health (CMV status not recorded). Some clones in this sample may be carry-over from other donors' samples.

This clonotype was counted many times. The CDR3 is CASRLDRVNTEAFF. Here the CDR3 DNA reads TGTGCCAGCAGACTAGACCGTGTGAACACTGAAGCTTTCTTT. The V call is TRBV7-9, the J call TRBJ1-1; D not resolved. Germline V gene sequence: CDR1 SEHNR, CDR2 FQNEAQ (reference sequence). Between the trimmed V and J ends, which lost 6 bases and 0 bases, there was a span of 11 bases. CDR3 length: 14 residues.

This chain joins TRBV7-6 and TRBJ2-3; perhaps TRBD1 as D (5 bases). This CDR3 region has 16 residues. Trimming took off 2 bases at V and 3 bases at J, with 15 bases between the two ends. The germline CDR1 and CDR2 sequences are SGHVS and FNYEAQ. CDR3 sequence: CASSLPLGVRTDTQYF. DNA for the CDR3: TGTGCCAGCAGCTTACCCTTAGGGGTTAGAACAGATACGCAGTATTTT. The whole variable domain, remainder taken from reference TRBV7-6 and TRBJ2-3, is GAGVSQSPRYKVTKRGQDVALRCDPISGHVSLYWYRQALGQGPEFLTYFNYEAQQDKSGLPNDRFSAERPEGSISTLTIQRTEQRDSAMYRCASSLPLGVRTDTQYFGPGTRLTVL.

The CDR3 DNA reads as TGTGCCAGCAGTGAATTTTACGAACCCCTTAGCTCTGGGGCCAACGTCCTGACTTTC. Its translation is CASSEFYEPLSSGANVLTF. The gene calls are TRBV25-1 and TRBJ2-6; D uncertain. The germline CDR1 and CDR2 sequences are MGHDK and SYGVNS. CDR3 length: 19 amino acids. V lost 1 base to trimming and J lost 0 bases, with 16 bases between them. Looking up the rest from reference TRBV25-1 and TRBJ2-6 gives the full variable domain: EADIYQTPRYLVIGTGKKITLECSQTMGHDKMYWYQQDPGMELHLIHYSYGVNSTEKGDLSSESTVSRIRTEHFPLTLESARPSHTSQYLCASSEFYEPLSSGANVLTFGAGSRLTVL.

This clonotype was picked up a small number of times. This chain's CDR3 is CATPMEANTGELFF. The CDR3 DNA follows: TGTGCCACCCCCATGGAAGCAAACACCGGGGAGCTGTTTTTT. The chain links TRBV6-1 to TRBJ2-2, with D unresolved. The germline CDR1 and CDR2 sequences are MNHNS and SASEGT. There are 14 residues in the CDR3. V lost 10 bases and J lost 2, with 14 bases in between.

This clonotype has only a few counts. The rearrangement joins TRBV29-1 to TRBJ2-5; a possible D gene is TRBD2 (6 bases). Germline CDR1 reads SQVTM; CDR2 reads ANQGSEA. CDR3 length: 16 residues. Trimming pared 0 bases from V and 1 base from J, leaving 15 bases between. The CDR3 DNA follows: TGCAGCGTTGAAGATTTGCAGGGAGGCTCCCAAGAGACCCAGTACTTC. Translating gives CSVEDLQGGSQETQYF.

V usage is TRBV2 and J usage is TRBJ2-3; TRBD2 aligns across 7 bases. Germline loops: CDR1 SNHLY, CDR2 FYNNEI. The V gene end was trimmed by 10 bases and the J gene end by 4 bases; junction bases not matched to a gene: 8. CDR3 length: 13 residues. CDR3 DNA: TGTGCCACCCCTGGGGGGGGGGCAGATACGCAGTATTTT. Translating it yields CATPGGGADTQYF.

The rearrangement uses TRBV29-1 and TRBJ2-3; TRBD2 is a possible D gene (5 bases). Trimming took 0 bases from V and 0 from J, leaving 16 bases between them. The CDR3 contains 17 residues. Germline values: CDR1 SQVTM, CDR2 ANQGSEA. CDR3 nucleotides: TGCAGCGTTGAAGATCCTATGGCGGGTACTAGCACAGATACGCAGTATTTT. It codes for CSVEDPMAGTSTDTQYF.

In the case of this clonotype: A much larger clone lies a single base off, so this may be a read error. This chain links TRBV12-3 or TRBV12-4 with TRBJ1-1; D is undetermined. This CDR3 comprises 13 residues. The V end lost 6 bases, the J end lost 3 bases, and 11 bases lay between the germline ends. The CDR3 spells CASRESMYTEAFF. In DNA, the CDR3 is TGTGCCAGCAGAGAGTCAATGTACACTGAAGCTTTCTTT.

Notes on this clonotype: This sequence may be a read error, since a much larger clone differs from it by one base. The chain has TRBV4-1 and TRBJ1-4; TRBD1 is a possible D gene (6 bases). The length of the CDR3 is 15 residues. Germline lookup yields CDR1 MGHRA and CDR2 YSYEKL. The CDR3 protein is CASSQVPGASEELFF. CDR3 sequence (DNA): TGCGCCAGCAGCCAAGTTCCGGGGGCGAGTGAAGAACTGTTTTTT.